This is a list of T cell receptor beta chains from one sample in a study of regulatory T cells in long-lasting Graves disease. Each CDR3 protein is one row after TCRdb ran MiXCR on the multiplex PCR reads. The sample includes about 220,000 distinct CDR3 sequences, around 20% seen only once; the top ten take approximately 12%. In addition, the sample was reused for a study of T cells in Graves' hyperthyroidism and ophthalmopathy.

This material consisted of peripheral blood mononuclear cells (PBMCs), taken at new diagnosis, from a patient treated with antithyroid drugs. These receptors originate from a woman in her twenties or thirties with Graves disease. Both conserved end residues are part of each CDR3. Where a row states a size, it is once, few, many or the class of an expanded clone; other rows omit it.

TRBV7-2	many	TRBJ2-3	CASSLRAPDRVADTQYF
TRBV28	few	TRBJ1-6	CASSFQGTGGDNSPLHF
TRBV20-1	many	TRBJ2-3	CSANSGYTDTQYF
TRBV5-1	many	TRBJ2-5	CASGDPAGETQYF
TRBV2	NA	TRBJ1-6	CASSEGQGGQPLHF
TRBV12-3/TRBV12-4	many	TRBJ1-4	CASSSPGLTGEKLFF
TRBV10-3	NA	TRBJ2-3	CAISDGADTQYF
TRBV12-3/TRBV12-4	many	NA	CASSSGIGRETQYF
TRBV30	many	TRBJ1-1	CAWRAPPRGGAFF
TRBV19	NA	TRBJ1-1	CATLGPDFRMNTEAFF
TRBV29-1	many	TRBJ2-2	CSVESGTSGITGELFF